This TCR beta chain is drawn from a study of blood T cell repertoires in COVID-19. Overall study: COVID-19 samples from acute and convalescent phases originated in the United States, Italy and Spain. Sources were T cells, B-cell-depleted T cells, or PBMCs; the material itself was cDNA or gDNA.

The CDR3 spans 18 residues. Germline trimming cut 6 bases from V and 4 bases from J; bases unmatched to any gene: 13. Germline V gene sequence: CDR1 LNHDA, CDR2 SQIVND (reference sequence). Methods used by the authors: Cell counts per sample came from amplifying reference gene primers. The method was immunoSEQ multiplex PCR; TCRdb's version includes in-frame clones alone and lacks a portion of them. V and J calls and clone size are as listed in that table; D and trimming were resolved from the DNA. The sample contains under 80,000 clones, 83% of which appear only once. The rearrangement uses TRBV19 and TRBJ2-7; 15 positions match TRBD2. The sample was peripheral blood. The TCR comes from a man aged 80 or over with acute or convalescent COVID-19. In DNA, the CDR3 is TGTGCCAGTAGCCACGGACTAGCGGGAGGGCCTGGGACTTACGAGCAGTACTTC. As protein: CASSHGLAGGPGTYEQYF. Using reference TRBV19 and TRBJ2-7 for the parts outside the CDR3, the full variable domain is DGGITQSPKYLFRKEGQNVTLSCEQNLNHDAMYWYRQDPGQGLRLIYYSQIVNDFQKGDIAEGYSVSREKKESFPLTVTSAQKNPTAFYLCASSHGLAGGPGTYEQYFGPGTRLTVT.